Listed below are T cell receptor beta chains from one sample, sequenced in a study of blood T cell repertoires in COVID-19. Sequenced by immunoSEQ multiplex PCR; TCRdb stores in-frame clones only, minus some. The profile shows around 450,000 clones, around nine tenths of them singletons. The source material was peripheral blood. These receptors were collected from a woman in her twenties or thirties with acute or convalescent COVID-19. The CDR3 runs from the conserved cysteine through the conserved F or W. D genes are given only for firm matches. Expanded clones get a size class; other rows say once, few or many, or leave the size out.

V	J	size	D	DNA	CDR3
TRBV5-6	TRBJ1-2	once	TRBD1	TGTGCCAGCAACCGACAGGGAGAGAAGGGCTACACCTTC	CASNRQGEKGYTF
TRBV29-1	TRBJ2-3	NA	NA	TGCAGCGTTGAGGGGGGACAGAGCAAAACAGATACGCAGTATTTT	CSVEGGQSKTDTQYF
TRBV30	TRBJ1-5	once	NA	TGTGCCTGGAGTAACCAGGGGATAGGAAATCAGCCCCAGCATTTT	CAWSNQGIGNQPQHF
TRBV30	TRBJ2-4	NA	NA	TGTGCCTGGAGCCCCGTTGGGGCATCCAACATTCAGTACTTC	CAWSPVGASNIQYF
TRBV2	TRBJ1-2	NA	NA	TGTGCCAGCAGTGATAAGGGGAATGATGGCTACACCTTC	CASSDKGNDGYTF
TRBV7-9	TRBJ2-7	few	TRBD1	TGTGCCAGCAGCCCGACGACAGGGGGTAGGTACGAGCAGTACTTC	CASSPTTGGRYEQYF
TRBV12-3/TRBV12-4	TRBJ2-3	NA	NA	TGTGCCAGCAGTTTACCTCTCACAGATACGCAGTATTTT	CASSLPLTDTQYF
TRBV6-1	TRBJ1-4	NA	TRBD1	TGTGCCAGCAGTGAAGGGCAGGGGGCATTTGAAAAACTGTTTTTT	CASSEGQGAFEKLFF
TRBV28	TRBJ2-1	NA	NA	TGTGCCAGCAGTCCCGCCTCTATCCTCAATGAGCAGTTCTTC	CASSPASILNEQFF
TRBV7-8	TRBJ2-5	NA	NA	TGTGCCAGCAGCTTTAGGAGGACCAACCAAGAGACCCAGTACTTC	CASSFRRTNQETQYF
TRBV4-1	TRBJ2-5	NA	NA	TGCGCCAGCAGCCAAGGCGGGGGCTCCCGAGAGACCCAGTACTTC	CASSQGGGSRETQYF
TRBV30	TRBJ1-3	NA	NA	TGTGCCTGGAGTAACAGGCGAGGAAACACCATATATTTT	CAWSNRRGNTIYF
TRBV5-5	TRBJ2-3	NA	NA	TGTGCCAGCAGCCGTAGGGGTTCTAGCACAGATACGCAGTATTTT	CASSRRGSSTDTQYF
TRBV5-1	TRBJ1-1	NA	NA	TGCGCCAGCAGCTTGGTGGCAGAGAACACTGAAGCTTTCTTT	CASSLVAENTEAFF
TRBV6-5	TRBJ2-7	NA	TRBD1	TGTGCCAGCAGAGAGGGGACAGGGACGTGGGAGCAGTACTTC	CASREGTGTWEQYF
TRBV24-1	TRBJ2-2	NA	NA	TGTGCCACCAGACAGGGACACACCGGGGAGCTGTTTTTT	CATRQGHTGELFF
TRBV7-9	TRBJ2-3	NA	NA	TGTGCCAGCAGCTCCTACTTTACAGATACGCAGTATTTT	CASSSYFTDTQYF
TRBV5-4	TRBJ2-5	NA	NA	TGTGCCAGCAGCCCGGGAGCTTTAAACCAAGAGACCCAGTACTTC	CASSPGALNQETQYF
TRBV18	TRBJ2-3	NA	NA	TGTGCCAGCTCACCACCCGGAGATACGCAGTATTTT	CASSPPGDTQYF
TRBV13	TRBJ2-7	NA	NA	TGTGCCAGCAGCTTAGGGGACAGAGGCGAGCAGTACTTC	CASSLGDRGEQYF
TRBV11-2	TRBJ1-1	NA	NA	TGTGCCAGCAGCGTTACGACAGGCACTGAAGCTTTCTTT	CASSVTTGTEAFF
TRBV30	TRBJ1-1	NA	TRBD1	TGTGCCTGGTCGAGAGGACAGGATGAAGCTTTCTTT	CAWSRGQDEAFF
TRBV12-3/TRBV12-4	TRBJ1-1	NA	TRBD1	TGTGCCAGCACCCCTCGGAGGGGGCGACGGCAACAGTTT	CASTPRRGRRQQF
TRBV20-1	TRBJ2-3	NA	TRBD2	TGCAGTGCTAGTAGCGGGGGGGCTTGGTTTACAGATACGCAGTATTTT	CSASSGGAWFTDTQYF
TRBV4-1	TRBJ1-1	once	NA	TGCGCCAGCAGCCAAGATATGGCCACTGAAGCTTTCTTT	CASSQDMATEAFF
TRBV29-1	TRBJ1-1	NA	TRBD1	TGCAGCGCCGGAGCCCCGGGACAGGGGGCGAGCACTGAAGCTTTCTTT	CSAGAPGQGASTEAFF
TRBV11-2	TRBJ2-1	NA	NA	TGTGCCAGCAGCTCGCTGTCCACTTACAATGAGCAGTTCTTC	CASSSLSTYNEQFF
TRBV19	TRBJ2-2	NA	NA	TGTGCGGTGGGACAAAACACCGGGGAGCTGTTTTTT	CAVGQNTGELFF
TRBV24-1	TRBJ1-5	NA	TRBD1	TGTGCCACCAGTGATTTGCGGGGACAGGGGATGTGGTCGAGCAATCAGCCCCAGCATTTT	CATSDLRGQGMWSSNQPQHF
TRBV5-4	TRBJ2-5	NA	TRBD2	TGTGCCAGCAGCCCCCGCGGTGAGCGGGGAGATCAAGAGACCCAGTACTTC	CASSPRGERGDQETQYF
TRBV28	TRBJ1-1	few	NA	TGTGCCAGCAGTTTCTCACCTCGGCGGTACACTGAAGCTTTCTTT	CASSFSPRRYTEAFF
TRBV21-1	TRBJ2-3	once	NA	TGTGCCAGCAGCAATGATGCGACTAGCGGGGGAGGAGATACGCAGTATTTT	CASSNDATSGGGDTQYF
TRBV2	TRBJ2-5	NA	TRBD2	TGTGCCAGCAGTTATGGACTAGCGGGGGGCCAAGAGACCCAGTACTTC	CASSYGLAGGQETQYF
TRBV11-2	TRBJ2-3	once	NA	TGTGCCAGCGGTCAGGCAGGAGATACGCAGTATTTT	CASGQAGDTQYF
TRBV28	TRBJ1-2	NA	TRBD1	TGTGCCAGCCGGGACAGAAACTATGGCTACACCTTC	CASRDRNYGYTF
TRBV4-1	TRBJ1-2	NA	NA	TGCGCCAGCAGCCAAGAATTTAGGGGCGAGTGGACCTTC	CASSQEFRGEWTF